One sample yielded the 13 T cell receptor beta chains listed below, sequenced in a study of CD8 T cells in Susac syndrome. Random hexamers were used to reverse transcribe the RNA input (roughly 0.5 to 1 ug). TCRdb ran MiXCR on the immunoSEQ multiplex PCR reads and lists one entry per CDR3 protein. The sample records 150,000 to 200,000 distinct CDR3 sequences, just under 95% being singletons. The sample was CD4+ T cells from PBMCs. The receptor source for this set is a human donor in good health.

The rearrangement joins TRBV20-1 to TRBJ1-4; D is ambiguous. V shed 6 bases and J shed 8 bases, with 22 bases lying between them. Germline V gene data show CDR1 as DFQATT and CDR2 as SNEGSKA (reference sequence). This CDR3 comprises 15 residues. The CDR3 sequence: CSASPGPRRGEKLFF. The CDR3, as DNA: TGCAGTGCCTCACCAGGACCGCGAAGAGGAGAAAAACTGTTTTTT.

The chain employs TRBV29-1 and TRBJ2-7; 9 bases fit TRBD1. Germline V CDR1 and CDR2: SQVTM, ANQGSEA. The CDR3 consists of 12 residues. The trim removed 5 bases at V and 5 bases at J, leaving 4 bases unmatched. CDR3 nucleotides: TGCAGCGTTATGACAGGGGGGAACGAGCAGTACTTC. Its protein is CSVMTGGNEQYF.

The chain couples TRBV7-2 to TRBJ1-5; TRBD1 matches 7 bases. Germline CDR1 SGHTA, CDR2 FQGNSA. J was trimmed by 0 bases and V by 5 bases; bases with no gene match: 4. The CDR3 totals 15 residues. This CDR3 reads CASSGSGGSNQPQHF. The CDR3 nucleotides read TGTGCCAGCAGCGGGTCAGGGGGTAGCAATCAGCCCCAGCATTTT.

The chain combines TRBV7-8 with TRBJ2-1; D might be TRBD1 or TRBD2, each matching 6 bases. Germline V gives CDR1 SGHVS, CDR2 FQNEAQ. V lost 0 bases to trimming and J lost 14 bases, with 8 bases between them. The CDR3 runs 11 residues. For the CDR3, the DNA is TGTGCCAGCAGCTTAGCGGGGGGCGAGTTCTTC. It specifies CASSLAGGEFF.

The CDR3 loop is CATSRDFSDTQYF. In DNA form, the CDR3 reads TGTGCCACCAGCAGAGATTTTTCCGATACGCAGTATTTT. The V call is TRBV15, the J call TRBJ2-3; D is undetermined. V lost 0 bases to trimming and J lost 6 bases, with 7 bases between them. CDR1 and CDR2 from the germline V gene are LNHNV and YYDKDF (reference sequence). This CDR3 spans 13 amino acids.

V usage is TRBV16 and J usage is TRBJ1-2, with a possible D match to TRBD1 (6 bases). The V end lost 0 bases, the J end lost 2 bases, and 10 bases lay between the germline ends. This CDR3 comprises 15 residues. Germline V gene sequence: CDR1 KGHSY, CDR2 FQNENV. The CDR3 sequence is CASSQSRQENYGYTF. The CDR3 DNA is TGTGCCAGCAGCCAATCGAGACAGGAGAACTATGGCTACACCTTC.

The chain joins TRBV15 to TRBJ2-2; either TRBD1 or TRBD2 may fit D (6 bases each). V was clipped by 0 bases and J by 8 bases, with 10 bases between them. The germline V gene has CDR1 LNHNV and CDR2 YYDKDF (reference sequence). The CDR3 runs 14 residues. The CDR3 nucleotides read TGTGCCACCAGCAGAGATTGGGGGGCAGGGGAGCTGTTTTTT. It encodes CATSRDWGAGELFF.

This chain uses TRBV9 with TRBJ1-1; 9 bases are a match to TRBD1. Germline trimming cut 3 bases from V and 7 bases from J; bases unmatched to any gene: 13. There are 16 residues in the CDR3. CDR1 is SGDLS, CDR2 YYNGEE, per germline. In nucleotides, the CDR3 is TGTGCCAGCAGCGCCCGGTTGGGGACAGGGACGGGTGAAGCTTTCTTT. It is translated as CASSARLGTGTGEAFF. The entire variable domain, with the rest obtained from reference TRBV9 and TRBJ1-1, is as follows: DSGVTQTPKHLITATGQRVTLRCSPRSGDLSVYWYQQSLDQGLQFLIQYYNGEERAKGNILERFSAQQFPDLHSELNLSSLELGDSALYFCASSARLGTGTGEAFFGQGTRLTVV.

V is TRBV7-3 and J is TRBJ2-4; tentative D call: TRBD2 (5 bases). CDR1 and CDR2 from the germline V gene are SGHTA and FQGTGA. The CDR3 covers 15 residues. The germline V and J ends were trimmed by 1 base and 6 bases, with 13 bases remaining between them. Here the CDR3 DNA reads TGTGCCAGCAGCTTAAGTTCCGCGGGCGGAAACATTCAGTACTTC. This translates into CASSLSSAGGNIQYF.

The chain recombines TRBV9 with TRBJ2-7; D is unresolved. Germline V lookup: CDR1 SGDLS, CDR2 YYNGEE. The CDR3 has 13 residues. Trimming removed 1 base at V and 5 bases at J, with 10 bases between. CDR3 coding DNA: TGTGCCAGCAGCGTATGGGCAGGACACGAGCAGTACTTC. Encoded protein: CASSVWAGHEQYF. The complete variable domain, with remaining parts taken from reference TRBV9 and TRBJ2-7, reads DSGVTQTPKHLITATGQRVTLRCSPRSGDLSVYWYQQSLDQGLQFLIQYYNGEERAKGNILERFSAQQFPDLHSELNLSSLELGDSALYFCASSVWAGHEQYFGPGTRLTVT.

The chain combines TRBV7-9 with TRBJ1-1; D unresolved. The CDR3 covers 13 residues. V was trimmed by 7 bases and J by 0 bases, leaving 9 bases between them. Germline V gene lookup returns CDR1 SEHNR and CDR2 FQNEAQ (reference sequence). In nucleotides, the CDR3 is TGTGCCAGCACCCCCGGGATGAACACTGAAGCTTTCTTT. Translation: CASTPGMNTEAFF.

The chain has TRBV6-1 and TRBJ2-6; D is uncertain. The germline V gene encodes CDR1 MNHNS and CDR2 SASEGT. V was clipped by 1 base and J by 4 bases, with 5 bases between them. This CDR3 spans 14 amino acids. The CDR3 region is CASSEGEGANVLTF. The CDR3 bases are TGTGCCAGCAGTGAAGGGGAAGGGGCCAACGTCCTGACTTTC.

V is TRBV15 and J is TRBJ1-4, with D hard to call. Trimming shortened V by 1 base and J by 8 bases, and 8 bases separated the two germline ends. Per germline, CDR1 LNHNV and CDR2 YYDKDF (reference sequence). The CDR3 totals 13 residues. DNA of the CDR3: TGTGCCACCAGCAGAGCGACACCGGAAAAACTGTTTTTT. It codes for CATSRATPEKLFF.